This T cell receptor beta chain appears in the sequencing data of a study of graft-versus-host responses after intestinal transplantation. General study findings and limits: High graft-versus-host to host-versus-graft clonal ratios were seen in allografts of patients with graft-donor T cell macrochimerism. Recipient marrow showed GvH clones, some seen first in ileum or blood. With peak circulating GvH clone levels came an association with early post-transplant HvG declines.

Comment on this clone: Its antigen is unknown.

Assay used: immunoSEQ multiplex PCR; TCRdb lists only in-frame clones, some missing. The top ten clones hold approximately 5.5% of a sample with tens of thousands of clones, 75% to 95% of them seen once. The length of the CDR3 is 16 residues. Germline V gene sequence: CDR1 MGHRA, CDR2 YSYEKL. The ends were cut back, 0 bases at V and 4 bases at J, with 15 bases in the middle. The chain employs TRBV4-1 and TRBJ1-1; tentatively, D is TRBD1 (6 bases). The sample here was unstimulated CD8+ T cells sorted from spleen or lymph node cells, taken before intestinal transplant. This TCR was sampled from a human donor who received an intestinal transplant. The CDR3 region has the DNA TGCGCCAGCAGCCAAGATAGGGGGGATGAGAGCACTGAAGCTTTCTTT. Its protein is CASSQDRGDESTEAFF.